This T cell receptor beta chain comes out of a study of T cell responses to AZD1222 COVID-19 vaccine. The CDR3 totals 15 residues. The germline V gene encodes CDR1 MNHEY and CDR2 SVGEGT. With V trimmed by 4 bases and J by 0 bases, 4 bases remained unmatched. Measured with immunoSEQ multiplex PCR; TCRdb has only the in-frame clones, and not every one. In the table there are approximately 75,000 clones, around 90% of which are singletons. Here the sequenced sample was peripheral blood, taken 28 days after the second AZD1222 dose. This TCR was recovered from an adult who received the AZD1222 COVID-19 vaccine. V usage is TRBV6-2 or TRBV6-3 and J usage is TRBJ2-7; 9 bases line up with TRBD2. CDR3 in DNA: TGTGCCAGCAGTTCCTGGACTAGCGCCTCCTACGAGCAGTACTTC. Protein sequence: CASSSWTSASYEQYF.